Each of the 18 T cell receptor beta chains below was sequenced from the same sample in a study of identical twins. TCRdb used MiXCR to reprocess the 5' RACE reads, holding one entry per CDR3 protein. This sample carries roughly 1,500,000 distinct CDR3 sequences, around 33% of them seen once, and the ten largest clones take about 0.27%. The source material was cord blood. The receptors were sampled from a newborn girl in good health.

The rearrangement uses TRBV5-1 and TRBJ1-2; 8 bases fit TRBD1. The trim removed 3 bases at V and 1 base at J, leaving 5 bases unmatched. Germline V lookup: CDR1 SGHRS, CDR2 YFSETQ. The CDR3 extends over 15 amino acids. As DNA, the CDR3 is TGCGCCAGCAGCTCGACAGGGGTGCTTAACTATGGCTACACCTTC. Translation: CASSSTGVLNYGYTF.

Here the CDR3 reads CASSLAKGKNYNEQFF. The CDR3 DNA reads TGCGCCAGCAGCCTCGCCAAGGGAAAAAACTACAATGAGCAGTTCTTC. The chain links TRBV4-1 to TRBJ2-1; D not resolved. The ends were cut back, 4 bases at V and 3 bases at J, with 16 bases in the middle. CDR1 is MGHRA and CDR2 is YSYEKL in the germline V gene. The CDR3 has 16 amino acids.

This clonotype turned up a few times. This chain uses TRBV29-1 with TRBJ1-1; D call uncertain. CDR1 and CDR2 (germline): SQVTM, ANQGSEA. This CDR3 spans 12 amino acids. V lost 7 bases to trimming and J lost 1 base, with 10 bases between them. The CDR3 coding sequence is TGCAGCGCCCCTTGGGGGAACACTGAAGCTTTCTTT. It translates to CSAPWGNTEAFF.

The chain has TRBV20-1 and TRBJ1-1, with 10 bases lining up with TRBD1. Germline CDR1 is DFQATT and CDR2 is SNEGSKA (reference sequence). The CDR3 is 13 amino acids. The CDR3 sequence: CTRTGTGVTEAFF. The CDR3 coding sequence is TGCACCAGGACCGGGACAGGGGTAACTGAAGCTTTCTTT.

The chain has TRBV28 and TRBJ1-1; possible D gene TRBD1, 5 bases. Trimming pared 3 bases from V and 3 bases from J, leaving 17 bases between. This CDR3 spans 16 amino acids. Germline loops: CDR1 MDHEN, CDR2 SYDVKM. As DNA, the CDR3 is TGTGCCAGCAGTTTGTGGGGGGGGTTCCTTTACACTGAAGCTTTCTTT. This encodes CASSLWGGFLYTEAFF.

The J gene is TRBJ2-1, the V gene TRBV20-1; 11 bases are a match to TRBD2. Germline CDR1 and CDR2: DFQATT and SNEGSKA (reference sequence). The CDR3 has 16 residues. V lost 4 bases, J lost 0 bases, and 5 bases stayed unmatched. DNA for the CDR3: TGCAGTGCTATAGTCACTAGCGGGAGCTCCTACAATGAGCAGTTCTTC. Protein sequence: CSAIVTSGSSYNEQFF.

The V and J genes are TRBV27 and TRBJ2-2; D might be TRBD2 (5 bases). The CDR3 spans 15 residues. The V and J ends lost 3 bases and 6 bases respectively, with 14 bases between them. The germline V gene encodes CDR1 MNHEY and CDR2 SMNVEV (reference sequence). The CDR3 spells CASSLTFGVPGELFF. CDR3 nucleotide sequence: TGTGCCAGCAGTTTGACGTTCGGGGTTCCCGGGGAGCTGTTTTTT.

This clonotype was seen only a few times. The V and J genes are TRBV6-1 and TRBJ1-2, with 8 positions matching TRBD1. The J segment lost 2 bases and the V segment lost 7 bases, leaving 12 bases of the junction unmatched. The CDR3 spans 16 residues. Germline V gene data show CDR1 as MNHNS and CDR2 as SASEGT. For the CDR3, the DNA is TGTGCCAGCACCTCAGGACAGGGCCGCATAAACTATGGCTACACCTTC. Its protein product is CASTSGQGRINYGYTF.

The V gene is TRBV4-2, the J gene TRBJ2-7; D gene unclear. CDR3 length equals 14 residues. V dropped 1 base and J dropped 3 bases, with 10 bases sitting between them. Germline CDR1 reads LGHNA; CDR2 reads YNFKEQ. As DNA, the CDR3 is TGTGCCAGCAGCCAAGTCTTCCAGAACTACGAGCAGTACTTC. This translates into CASSQVFQNYEQYF.

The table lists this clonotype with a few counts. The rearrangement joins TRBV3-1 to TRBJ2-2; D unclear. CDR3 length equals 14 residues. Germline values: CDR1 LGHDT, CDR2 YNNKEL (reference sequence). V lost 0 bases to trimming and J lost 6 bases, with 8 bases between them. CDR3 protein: CASSQDERPGELFF. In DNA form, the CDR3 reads TGTGCCAGCAGCCAAGACGAGCGCCCCGGGGAGCTGTTTTTT. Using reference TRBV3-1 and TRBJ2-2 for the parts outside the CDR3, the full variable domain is DTAVSQTPKYLVTQMGNDKSIKCEQNLGHDTMYWYKQDSKKFLKIMFSYNNKELIINETVPNRFSPKSPDKAHLNLHINSLELGDSAVYFCASSQDERPGELFFGEGSRLTVL.

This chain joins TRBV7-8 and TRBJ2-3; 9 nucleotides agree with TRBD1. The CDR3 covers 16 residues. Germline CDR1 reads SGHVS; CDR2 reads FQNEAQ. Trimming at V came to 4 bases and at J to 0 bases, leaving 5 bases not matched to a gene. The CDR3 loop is CASSSTGGTSTDTQYF. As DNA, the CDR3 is TGTGCCAGCAGCTCTACAGGGGGCACGAGCACAGATACGCAGTATTTT.

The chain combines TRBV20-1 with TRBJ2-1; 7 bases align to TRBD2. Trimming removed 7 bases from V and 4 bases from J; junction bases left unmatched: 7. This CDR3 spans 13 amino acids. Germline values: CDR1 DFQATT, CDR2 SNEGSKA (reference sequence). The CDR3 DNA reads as TGCAGTGGGAGGGTAGCGGGTTACAATGAGCAGTTCTTC. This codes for CSGRVAGYNEQFF.

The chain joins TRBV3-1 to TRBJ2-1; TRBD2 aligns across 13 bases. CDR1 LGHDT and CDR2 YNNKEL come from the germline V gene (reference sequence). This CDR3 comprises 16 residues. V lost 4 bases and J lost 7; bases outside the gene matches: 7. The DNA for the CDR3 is TGTGCCAGCAGCCCCCAAACTAGCGGGAGGGGTAATGAGCAGTTCTTC. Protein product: CASSPQTSGRGNEQFF.

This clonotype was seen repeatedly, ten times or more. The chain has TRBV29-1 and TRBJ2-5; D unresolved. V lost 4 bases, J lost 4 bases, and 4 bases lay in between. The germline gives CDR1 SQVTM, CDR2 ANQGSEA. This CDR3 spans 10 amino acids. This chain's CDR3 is CSVGGETQYF. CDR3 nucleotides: TGCAGCGTTGGGGGAGAGACCCAGTACTTC.

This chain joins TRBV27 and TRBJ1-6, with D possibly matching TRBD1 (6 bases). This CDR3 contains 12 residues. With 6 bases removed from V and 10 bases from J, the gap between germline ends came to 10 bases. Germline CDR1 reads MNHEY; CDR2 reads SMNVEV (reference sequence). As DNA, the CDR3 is TGTGCCAGCAGGGAGCAGGGGTCACCCCTCCACTTT. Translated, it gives CASREQGSPLHF.

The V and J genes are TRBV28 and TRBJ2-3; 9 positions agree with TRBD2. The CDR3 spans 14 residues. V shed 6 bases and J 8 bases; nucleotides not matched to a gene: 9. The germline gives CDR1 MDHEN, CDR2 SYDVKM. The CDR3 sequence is CASRPGLATSTQYF. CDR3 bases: TGTGCCAGCAGACCCGGACTAGCGACGAGTACGCAGTATTTT.

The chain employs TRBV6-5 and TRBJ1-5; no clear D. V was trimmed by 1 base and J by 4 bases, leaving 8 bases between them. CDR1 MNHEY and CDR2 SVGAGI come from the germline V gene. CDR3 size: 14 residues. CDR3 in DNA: TGTGCCAGCAGTTACTGGGTGATGAATCAGCCCCAGCATTTT. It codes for CASSYWVMNQPQHF.

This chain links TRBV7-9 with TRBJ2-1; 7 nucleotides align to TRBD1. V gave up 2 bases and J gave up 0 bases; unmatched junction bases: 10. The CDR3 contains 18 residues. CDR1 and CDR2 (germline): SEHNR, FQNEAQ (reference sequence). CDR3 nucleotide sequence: TGTGCCAGCAGCTTATGGAGGATCCGGGACAGCTCCTACAATGAGCAGTTCTTC. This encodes CASSLWRIRDSSYNEQFF.